Shown below are 28 T cell receptor beta chains from a single sample sequenced in a study of T cell responses to AZD1222 COVID-19 vaccine. The method was immunoSEQ multiplex PCR; TCRdb's version includes in-frame clones alone and lacks a portion of them. The sample has about 97,000 clones, less than 90% seen once. The material was peripheral blood, obtained on day 0 of AZD1222 vaccination. The receptors shown here come from an adult in good health.

The CDR3 sequence: CASSERQGADQPQHF. In DNA, the CDR3 is TGTGCCAGTAGTGAAAGACAGGGGGCCGATCAGCCCCAGCATTTT. This chain connects TRBV19 to TRBJ1-5; 10 bases align to TRBD1. The V segment lost 5 bases and the J segment 5 bases; nucleotides outside the gene matches: 6. The CDR3 is 15 amino acids. From germline, CDR1 is LNHDA and CDR2 SQIVND (reference sequence).

This clone was observed once. The chain recombines TRBV2 with TRBJ2-1, with D tentatively TRBD1 or TRBD2 (6 bases each). CDR3 length equals 15 residues. Germline V CDR1 and CDR2: SNHLY, FYNNEI. V was clipped by 2 bases and J by 7 bases, with 15 bases between them. CDR3 nucleotide sequence: TGTGCCAGCAGTGAATGGGGGGCTTTGGGAAATGAGCAGTTCTTC. Amino acid sequence: CASSEWGALGNEQFF.

The chain couples TRBV3-1 (or the pseudogene TRBV3-2) to TRBJ2-2, with 11 bases aligning to TRBD2. Germline V lookup: CDR1 LGHDT, CDR2 YNNKEL (reference sequence). V trimming: 4 bases; J trimming: 4 bases; junction bases outside the gene matches: 11. The CDR3 contains 18 residues. The CDR3 region is CASSRRRSGGEVTGELFF. The DNA of the CDR3 is TGTGCCAGCAGCCGAAGGCGTAGCGGGGGGGAGGTCACCGGGGAGCTGTTTTTT.

CDR3 residues: CAIRTWGASANTGELFF. CDR3 DNA: TGTGCCATCAGGACTTGGGGGGCGAGCGCGAACACCGGGGAGCTGTTTTTT. The gene calls are TRBV10-3 and TRBJ2-2; tentatively, D is TRBD1 or TRBD2 (6 bases each). This CDR3 has 17 residues. From germline, CDR1 is ENHRY and CDR2 SYGVKD. V was shortened by 6 bases and J by 0 bases, with 17 bases between the two germline ends.

The chain uses TRBV19 and TRBJ1-5; 8 nucleotides line up with TRBD1. Germline V gene data show CDR1 as LNHDA and CDR2 as SQIVND (reference sequence). The CDR3 runs 14 residues. After removal of 5 bases from V and 7 bases from J, the junction contained 7 bases not matched to a gene. CDR3 protein: CASSVNRGGQPQHF. CDR3 nucleotides: TGTGCCAGTAGTGTAAACAGGGGGGGGCAGCCCCAGCATTTT. Drawing the rest from reference TRBV19 and TRBJ1-5, the complete variable domain is DGGITQSPKYLFRKEGQNVTLSCEQNLNHDAMYWYRQDPGQGLRLIYYSQIVNDFQKGDIAEGYSVSREKKESFPLTVTSAQKNPTAFYLCASSVNRGGQPQHFGDGTRLSIL.

The chain employs TRBV10-3 and TRBJ1-1, with TRBD1 identical over 10 bases. V was clipped by 2 bases and J by 5 bases; unmatched bases: 5. Germline CDR1 reads ENHRY; CDR2 reads SYGVKD. The CDR3 spans 15 residues. The CDR3 DNA is TGTGCCATCAGTGAGGGGACAGGGGCGGGGACTGAAGCTTTCTTT. It is translated as CAISEGTGAGTEAFF.

The chain uses TRBV6-5 and TRBJ1-5; 7 nucleotides line up with TRBD1. Trimming at V came to 6 bases and at J to 4 bases, leaving 3 bases not matched to a gene. The CDR3 is made up of 13 amino acids. From germline, CDR1 is MNHEY and CDR2 SVGAGI. The CDR3 reads CASRQGRNQPQHF. CDR3 DNA sequence: TGTGCCAGCAGACAGGGGAGGAATCAGCCCCAGCATTTT.

CDR3 sequence (DNA): TGTGCCAGCAGCTTAGTCGGGACAGGGGCCTATTATAGCAATCAGCCCCAGCATTTT. Amino acids: CASSLVGTGAYYSNQPQHF. The chain links TRBV7-8 to TRBJ1-5, with 10 bases aligning to TRBD1. CDR3 length: 19 amino acids. CDR1 SGHVS and CDR2 FQNEAQ come from the germline V gene. With 1 base clipped from V and 0 bases from J, the junction kept 9 bases outside the gene matches. Variable domain in full (rest from reference TRBV7-8 and TRBJ1-5): GAGVSQSPRYKVAKRGQDVALRCDPISGHVSLFWYQQALGQGPEFLTYFQNEAQLDKSGLPSDRFFAERPEGSVSTLKIQRTQQEDSAVYLCASSLVGTGAYYSNQPQHFGDGTRLSIL.

The sample holds one count of this clone. CDR3 in amino acids: CASTTEHTRNTEAFF. DNA for the CDR3: TGTGCCAGTACGACAGAGCACACCCGAAACACTGAAGCTTTCTTT. The chain is built from TRBV19 and TRBJ1-1, with TRBD1 as a possible D gene (5 bases). Trimming removed 7 bases at V and 2 bases at J, with 17 bases between. This CDR3 contains 15 residues. Germline assignment: CDR1 LNHDA and CDR2 SQIVND (reference sequence).

This clone has only one observation. Written as DNA, the CDR3 is TGCGCCAGCAGCCGAATCAGTTCCGGGACAGGGAATTCACCCCTCCACTTT. Translating gives CASSRISSGTGNSPLHF. The chain couples TRBV4-1 to TRBJ1-6, with TRBD1 matching 9 bases. With 4 bases clipped from V and 7 bases from J, the junction kept 11 bases outside the gene matches. The CDR3 runs to 17 residues. The germline CDR1 and CDR2 sequences are MGHRA and YSYEKL.

This chain connects TRBV27 to TRBJ2-7; 12 positions agree with TRBD1. The CDR3 loop spans 15 amino acids. J gave up 4 bases and V 6 bases, and 7 bases lay outside the gene matches. Germline CDR1 is MNHEY and CDR2 is SMNVEV (reference sequence). CDR3 nucleotide sequence: TGTGCCAGCAGCCGCGGGACAGGGGGCTTATACGAGCAGTACTTC. Residues: CASSRGTGGLYEQYF.

The V gene is TRBV11-3, the J gene TRBJ2-5, with D uncertain. The germline V gene encodes CDR1 SGHNT and CDR2 YENEEA. The CDR3 is 15 residues long. V lost 3 bases and J lost 5, with 16 bases in between. CDR3 loop: CASSFGVNSLETQYF. The DNA of the CDR3 is TGTGCCAGCAGCTTCGGCGTGAACTCCCTGGAGACCCAGTACTTC.

This clone appeared a single time. This chain joins TRBV27 and TRBJ2-5; the D gene is possibly TRBD1 (6 bases). The CDR3 consists of 13 residues. Germline V gene sequence: CDR1 MNHEY, CDR2 SMNVEV (reference sequence). V was trimmed by 8 bases and J by 5 bases, leaving 15 bases between them. The CDR3 loop is CASLATGEETQYF. The CDR3 bases are TGTGCCAGCCTGGCGACAGGAGAGGAGACCCAGTACTTC.

A note on this clone: Within the sample, other DNA sequences also encode this same CDR3. The genes are TRBV28 and TRBJ2-3; TRBD1 matches 8 bases. Germline lookup yields CDR1 MDHEN and CDR2 SYDVKM. The CDR3 has 16 amino acids. Trimming cost V 3 bases and J 4 bases; bases outside gene matches: 9. In DNA, the CDR3 is TGTGCCAGCAGTTTCGGACAGGGAGGTTCCGCAGATACGCAGTATTTT. Translating gives CASSFGQGGSADTQYF.

This clone came up many times. The V call is TRBV12-5, the J call TRBJ1-5, with 7 positions matching TRBD1. Germline CDR1 reads LGHNT; CDR2 reads FRNRAP. Trimming took 1 base from V and 0 from J; bases not matched to a gene: 12. The CDR3 loop spans 19 amino acids. The CDR3 loop reads CASGLALRTGSYSNQPQHF. CDR3 sequence (DNA): TGTGCTAGTGGTTTGGCCCTCCGGACAGGCTCTTATAGCAATCAGCCCCAGCATTTT. The whole variable domain, remainder taken from reference TRBV12-5 and TRBJ1-5, is DARVTQTPRHKVTEMGQEVTMRCQPILGHNTVFWYRQTMMQGLELLAYFRNRAPLDDSGMPKDRFSAEMPDATLATLKIQPSEPRDSAVYFCASGLALRTGSYSNQPQHFGDGTRLSIL.

The chain combines TRBV19 with TRBJ1-3, with D unclear. V was trimmed by 5 bases and J by 0 bases, leaving 11 bases between them. CDR1 and CDR2 from the germline V gene are LNHDA and SQIVND (reference sequence). The CDR3 runs to 15 residues. The CDR3 region is CASSDHTDSGNTIYF. The CDR3 DNA is TGTGCCAGTAGTGACCACACGGACTCTGGAAACACCATATATTTT.

The rearrangement links TRBV23-1 to TRBJ2-7; the match to TRBD1 covers 9 bases. TRBV23-1 is filed as an ORF, its function uncertain. Trimming cost V 3 bases and J 5 bases; bases outside gene matches: 17. The CDR3 contains 18 residues. As DNA, the CDR3 is TGCGCCAGCAGTCAGACGAACAACCGGGACAGGGTATATCACGAGCAGTACGTC. It is translated as CASSQTNNRDRVYHEQYV.

The chain joins TRBV5-8 to TRBJ2-3, with D unresolved. V shed 0 bases and J shed 5 bases, with 22 bases lying between them. The V gene's germline CDR1 is SGHTS and CDR2 YDEGEE. This CDR3 has 18 amino acids. The CDR3 DNA reads as TGTGCCAGCAGCTTGGCCTTATCTACCGGTACTTGGGGAGATACGCAGTATTTT. As protein: CASSLALSTGTWGDTQYF. The full variable domain, rest sourced from reference TRBV5-8 and TRBJ2-3, is EAGVTQSPTHLIKTRGQQATLRCSPISGHTSVYWYQQALGLGLQFLLWYDEGEERNRGNFPPRFSGRQFPNYSSELNVNALELEDSALYLCASSLALSTGTWGDTQYFGPGTRLTVL.

This chain joins TRBV7-9 and TRBJ2-2; a weak D match, TRBD1 (6 bases). Trimming removed 6 bases from V and 4 bases from J, with 15 bases in between. The germline V gene has CDR1 SEHNR and CDR2 FQNEAQ (reference sequence). The CDR3 covers 15 residues. For the CDR3, the DNA is TGTGCCAGCAGTTGTAGGGGGAACGGCACCGGGGAGCTGTTTTTT. Translating it yields CASSCRGNGTGELFF.

V and J are TRBV15 and TRBJ2-5; no firm D call. Per germline, CDR1 LNHNV and CDR2 YYDKDF (reference sequence). V lost 1 base and J 1 base, leaving 7 bases between the germline ends. This CDR3 has 14 residues. Written as DNA, the CDR3 is TGTGCCACCAGCAGAGTAGTCAGCCAAGAGACCCAGTACTTC. Translated: CATSRVVSQETQYF.

The chain couples TRBV20-1 to TRBJ2-7; no clear D gene. The V end lost 3 bases, the J end lost 4 bases, and 16 bases lay between the germline ends. Germline lookup yields CDR1 DFQATT and CDR2 SNEGSKA (reference sequence). The CDR3 spans 14 residues. This CDR3 is CSASGPNPFYEQYF. The DNA of the CDR3 is TGCAGTGCTAGTGGGCCCAACCCATTTTACGAGCAGTACTTC.

This clone has a handful of counts. The rearrangement links TRBV5-6 to TRBJ1-4; D is ambiguous. CDR1 is SGHDT and CDR2 is YYEEEE in the germline V gene. This CDR3 is built from 14 residues. The V end was cut by 1 base, the J end by 8 bases, with 12 bases between. The CDR3 sequence: CASSLYGSGEKLFF. The CDR3 nucleotides are TGTGCCAGCAGCTTGTACGGGAGTGGCGAAAAACTGTTTTTT.

Of note for this clone: Other nucleotide sequences in the sample specify the same CDR3. The V call is TRBV6-5, the J call TRBJ1-4; 9 nucleotides agree with TRBD1. The CDR3 runs 15 residues. CDR1 is MNHEY and CDR2 is SVGAGI in the germline V gene. J lost 8 bases, V lost 0 bases, and 4 bases had no gene match. The CDR3 nucleotides read TGTGCCAGCAGTTACTCGGACAGGGGAGGAGAAAAACTGTTTTTT. Amino acid sequence: CASSYSDRGGEKLFF.

In this sample, this clone turned up a few times. The rearrangement joins TRBV2 to TRBJ1-3, with D perhaps TRBD1 (5 bases). The CDR3 runs 12 residues. From germline, CDR1 is SNHLY and CDR2 FYNNEI. Trimming removed 5 bases from V and 9 bases from J, with 11 bases in between. This CDR3 reads CASSQGLATIYF. The CDR3 DNA is TGTGCCAGCAGTCAGGGACTTGCCACCATATATTTT.

Here the CDR3 DNA reads TGTGCCAGCAGTGAATTCCTCTCCCAACCTAGCGGGAGAAACTACGAGCAGTACTTC. This translates into CASSEFLSQPSGRNYEQYF. The chain recombines TRBV6-1 with TRBJ2-7; the match to TRBD2 covers 10 bases. Per the germline V gene, CDR1 is MNHNS and CDR2 is SASEGT. The CDR3 is 19 residues long. V lost 2 bases, J lost 3 bases, and 16 bases stayed unmatched.

The chain uses TRBV9 and TRBJ2-5; TRBD1 matches at 7 bases. The CDR3 is made up of 15 amino acids. V gave up 4 bases and J gave up 0 bases; unmatched junction bases: 6. Germline V gene sequence: CDR1 SGDLS, CDR2 YYNGEE. The CDR3, as DNA: TGTGCCAGCAGCCCACAGACAGGGTACCAAGAGACCCAGTACTTC. Its protein is CASSPQTGYQETQYF.

The chain joins TRBV7-9 to TRBJ1-2, with a possible D match to TRBD1 (5 bases). This CDR3 region has 12 residues. CDR1 and CDR2 (germline): SEHNR, FQNEAQ (reference sequence). Trimming removed 5 bases at V and 4 bases at J, with 8 bases between. This CDR3 is CASSPDSYGYTF. For the CDR3, the DNA is TGTGCCAGCAGCCCCGACAGCTATGGCTACACCTTC.

The genes are TRBV10-3 and TRBJ1-5, with 8 nucleotides matching TRBD1. The CDR3 sequence is 15 residues long. Germline trimming cut 2 bases from V and 3 bases from J; bases unmatched to any gene: 3. CDR1 ENHRY and CDR2 SYGVKD come from the germline V gene. The CDR3 sequence is CAISEAGGLNQPQHF. The CDR3 region has the DNA TGTGCCATCAGTGAGGCAGGGGGCCTCAATCAGCCCCAGCATTTT.